The 10 T cell receptor beta chains in this list originate from one sample, sequenced in a study of vaccination and CD4 T cells after COVID-19. The treatment was: roughly 10-day PBMC culture with coronavirus spike peptide pools or control peptides (ViraFEST assay). The antigens these receptors bind are not known. Sequencing of DNA taken from cultured CD4+ T cells relied on the Oncomine TCR Beta short-read assay. Each CDR3 protein gets one entry after TCRdb re-called the PCR reads with MiXCR. The sample lists around 13,000 distinct CDR3 sequences; more than 20% were seen once. Material for sequencing was cultured CD4+ T cells from blood. The source is a human donor with COVID-19.

V and J are TRBV6-2 or TRBV6-3 and TRBJ2-7, with D tentatively TRBD1 (6 bases). CDR3 length equals 13 residues. V lost 10 bases and J 0 bases, leaving 13 bases between the germline ends. Germline V gene data show CDR1 as MNHEY and CDR2 as SVGEGT. The CDR3 DNA sequence: TGTGCCACCTATGGGACAACCTCCTACGAGCAGTACTTC. Its translation: CATYGTTSYEQYF.

The rearrangement joins TRBV14 to TRBJ2-2; D perhaps matches TRBD1 (6 bases). Per the germline V gene, CDR1 is SGHDN and CDR2 is FVKESK. V lost 4 bases, J lost 1 base, and 10 bases lay in between. This CDR3 has 15 amino acids. The CDR3 protein is CASSPQTGNTGELFF. The CDR3 coding sequence is TGTGCCAGCAGCCCGCAGACAGGGAACACCGGGGAGCTGTTTTTT.

This clonotype was found a few times. The chain couples TRBV6-1 to TRBJ2-7, with TRBD1 identical over 11 bases. The J segment lost 0 bases and the V segment lost 0 bases, leaving 7 bases of the junction unmatched. From germline, CDR1 is MNHNS and CDR2 SASEGT. The CDR3 is 18 residues long. The CDR3 region is CASSEALLGTGGSYEQYF. The CDR3 nucleotides are TGTGCCAGCAGTGAAGCGCTACTCGGGACAGGGGGCTCCTACGAGCAGTACTTC.

The V call is TRBV24-1, the J call TRBJ2-3, with a weak D call TRBD1 (8 bases). Trimming removed 3 bases from V and 4 bases from J, with 16 bases in between. CDR3 size: 16 residues. CDR1 is KGHDR and CDR2 is SFDVKD in the germline V gene. DNA for the CDR3: TGTGCCACCAGTGATATACTAACAGGGGGGGCAGATACGCAGTATTTT. Translating gives CATSDILTGGADTQYF.

The chain combines TRBV20-1 with TRBJ1-4, with unresolved D. The germline V gene encodes CDR1 DFQATT and CDR2 SNEGSKA (reference sequence). The CDR3 runs to 14 residues. Trimming took off 3 bases at V and 8 bases at J, with 16 bases between the two ends. The CDR3 loop reads CSARYPVGGEKLFF. The CDR3 nucleotides are TGCAGTGCTAGGTACCCGGTTGGAGGCGAAAAACTGTTTTTT.

The chain carries TRBV12-5 and TRBJ2-1; D not certain. CDR3 length: 12 amino acids. Trimming stripped 4 bases from V and 4 bases from J, with 5 bases between. Germline CDR1 is LGHNT and CDR2 is FRNRAP. The CDR3 loop reads CASGWRYNEQFF. CDR3 nucleotides: TGTGCTAGTGGTTGGAGATACAATGAGCAGTTCTTC.

This clonotype was detected a few times. This chain joins TRBV2 and TRBJ1-1, with 11 bases matching TRBD1. The CDR3 is 15 amino acids. Unmatched junction bases numbered 6, after V lost 8 bases and J lost 1 base. Per germline, CDR1 SNHLY and CDR2 FYNNEI. CDR3 sequence (DNA): TGTGCCAGCTCGGGGACAGGGGGGAAGAACACTGAAGCTTTCTTT. Its translation is CASSGTGGKNTEAFF. The full variable domain, completed using reference TRBV2 and TRBJ1-1, is EPEVTQTPSHQVTQMGQEVILRCVPISNHLYFYWYRQILGQKVEFLVSFYNNEISEKSEIFDDQFSVERPDGSNFTLKIRSTKLEDSAMYFCASSGTGGKNTEAFFGQGTRLTVV.

This clonotype was recorded a few times. V gene TRBV19 combines with J gene TRBJ2-1; no reliable D call. There are 13 residues in the CDR3. The germline gives CDR1 LNHDA, CDR2 SQIVND (reference sequence). The V end lost 3 bases, the J end lost 7 bases, and 10 bases lay between the germline ends. CDR3 amino acids: CASSIGNTNEQFF. CDR3 bases: TGTGCCAGTAGTATCGGCAATACAAATGAGCAGTTCTTC.

This clonotype is classed as medium-sized. The rearrangement joins TRBV2 to TRBJ1-1; D remains ambiguous. V lost 5 bases to trimming and J lost 9 bases, with 10 bases between them. The CDR3 covers 11 residues. Germline V gene lookup returns CDR1 SNHLY and CDR2 FYNNEI. The DNA of the CDR3 is TGTGCCAGCAGTCAAGACGGGAAAGCTTTCTTT. The encoded protein is CASSQDGKAFF.

The chain combines TRBV19 with TRBJ1-1; no reliable D call. The CDR3 is 14 residues long. Trimming took 5 bases from V and 0 from J, leaving 10 bases between them. Germline V lookup: CDR1 LNHDA, CDR2 SQIVND (reference sequence). Written as DNA, the CDR3 is TGTGCCAGTAGTCCGGGCTGGTTGAACACTGAAGCTTTCTTT. Amino acids: CASSPGWLNTEAFF.